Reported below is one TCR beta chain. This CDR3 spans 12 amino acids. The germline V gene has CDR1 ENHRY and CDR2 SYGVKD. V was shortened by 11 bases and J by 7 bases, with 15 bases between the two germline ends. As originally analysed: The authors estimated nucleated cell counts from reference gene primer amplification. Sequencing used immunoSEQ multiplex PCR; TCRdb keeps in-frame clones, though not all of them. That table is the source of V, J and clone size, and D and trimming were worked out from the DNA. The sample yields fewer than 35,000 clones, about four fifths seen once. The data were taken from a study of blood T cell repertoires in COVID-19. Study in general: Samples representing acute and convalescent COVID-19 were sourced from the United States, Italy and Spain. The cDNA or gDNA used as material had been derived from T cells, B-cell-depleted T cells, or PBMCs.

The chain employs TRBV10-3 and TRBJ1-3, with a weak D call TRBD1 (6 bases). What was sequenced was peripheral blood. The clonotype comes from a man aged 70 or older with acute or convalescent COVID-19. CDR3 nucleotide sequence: TGTGCCCTAAGGGACATTGGGAACACCATATATTTT. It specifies CALRDIGNTIYF.